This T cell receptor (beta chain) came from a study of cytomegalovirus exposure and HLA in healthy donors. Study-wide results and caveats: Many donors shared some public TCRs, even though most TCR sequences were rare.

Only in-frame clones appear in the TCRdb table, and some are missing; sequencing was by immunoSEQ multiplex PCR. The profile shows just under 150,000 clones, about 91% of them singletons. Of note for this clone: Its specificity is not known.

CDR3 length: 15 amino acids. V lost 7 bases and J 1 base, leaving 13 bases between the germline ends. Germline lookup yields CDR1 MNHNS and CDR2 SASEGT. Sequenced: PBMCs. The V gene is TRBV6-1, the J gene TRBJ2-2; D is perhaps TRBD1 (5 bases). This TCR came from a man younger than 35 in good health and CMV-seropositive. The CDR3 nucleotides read TGTGCCAGCAACGCGGACACCTTGAACACCGGGGAGCTGTTTTTT. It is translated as CASNADTLNTGELFF.